This passage covers 7 T cell receptor beta chains from one sample sequenced in a study of breast tumors, draining lymph nodes, adjacent tissues. The lymph nodes were axillary draining lymph nodes from breast cancer patients. Each CDR3 protein is one row after TCRdb ran MiXCR on the multiplex PCR reads. The table shows 85,000 to 130,000 distinct CDR3 sequences, with over 20% occurring only once. Sequences were obtained from axillary lymph node tissue. Receptor source: a female donor with breast cancer. Some clones in this sample may be carry-over from other donors' samples.

This clonotype was counted many times. This rearrangement joins TRBV5-5 to TRBJ2-1, with D unclear. V lost 4 bases and J 9 bases, leaving 14 bases between the germline ends. The germline V gene encodes CDR1 SGHKS and CDR2 YYEKEE (reference sequence). The CDR3 has 13 residues. In DNA, the CDR3 is TGTGCCAGCAGCCTTGCACCAGCCAGTGAGCAGTTCTTC. Its protein product is CASSLAPASEQFF.

This clonotype was seen ten or more times. CDR3 sequence (DNA): TGCAGTGCAAACCAGGGTGGGCAGGCCAGCACAGATACGCAGTATTTT. Protein: CSANQGGQASTDTQYF. This chain connects TRBV20-1 to TRBJ2-3, with D perhaps matching TRBD1 (5 bases). V was trimmed by 6 bases and J by 0 bases, leaving 19 bases between them. The germline V gene encodes CDR1 DFQATT and CDR2 SNEGSKA (reference sequence). This CDR3 is 16 amino acids long.

This clonotype has ten or more counts. The rearrangement links TRBV7-9 to TRBJ1-2; tentative D call: TRBD1 (5 bases). The CDR3 has 14 amino acids. Germline V gene data show CDR1 as SEHNR and CDR2 as FQNEAQ (reference sequence). Trimming removed 2 bases at V and 6 bases at J, with 13 bases between. The CDR3 sequence: CASSLSGEGNGYTF. In nucleotides, the CDR3 is TGTGCCAGCAGCTTAAGCGGGGAGGGGAATGGCTACACCTTC.

The V gene is TRBV24-1, the J gene TRBJ1-1; 7 nucleotides line up with TRBD1. With 12 bases clipped from V and 1 base from J, the junction kept 13 bases outside the gene matches. CDR3 size: 15 residues. Per germline, CDR1 KGHDR and CDR2 SFDVKD. The CDR3 DNA reads as TGTGCCGTCGCCTCCTTGGGACAGCAGAACACTGAAGCTTTCTTT. Protein product: CAVASLGQQNTEAFF.

There are many counts of this clonotype. This sequence joins TRBV7-9 and TRBJ2-1; D may be TRBD2 (6 bases). The V gene's germline CDR1 is SEHNR and CDR2 FQNEAQ (reference sequence). V lost 2 bases to trimming and J lost 6 bases, with 14 bases between them. The CDR3 has 15 amino acids. CDR3 region: CASSLSRGSGNEQFF. CDR3 DNA sequence: TGTGCCAGCAGCTTATCCCGGGGGTCAGGCAATGAGCAGTTCTTC.

J is TRBJ1-1 and V is TRBV20-1; TRBD1 matches 7 bases. Trimming at V came to 3 bases and at J to 1 base, leaving 5 bases not matched to a gene. Germline V gives CDR1 DFQATT, CDR2 SNEGSKA (reference sequence). The CDR3 extends over 14 amino acids. As DNA, the CDR3 is TGCAGTGCTAGGAAGGGGGCGGGGAACACTGAAGCTTTCTTT. This gives the protein CSARKGAGNTEAFF.

With regard to this clonotype: Possible read error: a much larger clone is one base away. The V and J genes are TRBV13 and TRBJ2-3; TRBD1 agrees at 7 bases. Germline CDR1 PRHDT, CDR2 FYEKMQ (reference sequence). V lost 5 bases to trimming and J lost 10 bases; unmatched junction nucleotides: 9. There are 13 residues in the CDR3. DNA for the CDR3: TGTGCCAGCAGCGAACAGGGGTGGGATGCGCAGTATTTT. Translated: CASSEQGWDAQYF.